This T cell receptor (beta chain) was sequenced for a study of identical twins. Study outcomes and limitations: Out-of-frame sharing of TCR alpha in monozygotic twins was underestimated by models. Diverse VJ usage suggested most zero-insertion clonotypes were not invariant T cells.

This clonotype was detected a few times. The antigen remains unidentified. Unique molecular identifiers were present on cDNA, and template switching added a universal primer site. TCRdb redid the calling of the 5' RACE reads with MiXCR, one entry per CDR3 protein. The top ten hold roughly 3.2% of the sample, which has roughly 570,000 distinct CDR3 sequences, approximately 9.6% seen once. The same data also contributed to another study, on yellow fever vaccine responses in identical twins. That work adds: Twins showed a vaccine T cell response that reportedly seemed partly convergent, partly personalized.

This clonotype was sampled from a woman younger than 35 in good health. Sequencing used PBMCs.

CDR3 residues: CASSLSGTLTPHF. The CDR3 DNA follows: TGTGCCAGCAGTCTCTCGGGGACCCTAACACCGCATTTT. The genes are TRBV12-3 or TRBV12-4 and TRBJ1-5; possibly TRBD1 for D (5 bases). The V gene lost 5 bases and the J gene lost 15 bases, with 20 bases spanning the gap. The CDR3 length is 13 residues.